This T cell receptor (beta chain) stems from a study of blood T cell repertoires in COVID-19. As for the study in general: Acute-phase and convalescent COVID-19 samples originated in the United States, Italy and Spain.

This clone was recorded only once. Authors' methods: Counts of nucleated cells, estimated from reference gene primer amplification, were obtained. Clones were read by immunoSEQ multiplex PCR, and TCRdb kept only the in-frame ones, dropping some. V and J calls plus clone size are reproduced from that table; the DNA served to infer D and trimming. The sample includes under 350,000 clones, roughly nine tenths of them seen just once. Germline V CDR1 and CDR2: MNHNY, SVGAGI (reference sequence). The CDR3 is made up of 13 amino acids. V lost 5 bases and J lost 7, with 9 bases in between. Sequencing was performed on PBMCs or T cells enriched from blood (not recorded which). This TCR derives from a woman in her forties who had recovered from COVID-19. The chain links TRBV6-6 to TRBJ1-6; TRBD1 is a possible D gene (6 bases). The CDR3 loop reads CASSPGANSPLHF. Written as DNA, the CDR3 is TGTGCCAGCAGTCCAGGGGCGAATTCACCCCTCCACTTT.